This is a list of T cell receptor beta chains from one sample in a study of shared clonotypes between healthy human individuals. Method: immunoSEQ multiplex PCR; TCRdb's copy keeps in-frame clones and lacks some. The table lists some 2.3 million clones, about 92% of them singletons. Input material: naive CD4+ T cells from PBMCs. The receptors originated from a man younger than 35 in good health. Some clones in this sample may be carry-over from other donors' samples. CDR3s include the opening cysteine and the closing phenylalanine or tryptophan. D genes are given only for firm matches. Rows may omit the clone size; those that give it use once, few, many or a size class.

d_call j_call v_call clone_size cdr3_nt cdr3_aa
- TRBJ2-7 TRBV4-3 - TGCGCCAGCAGCCAAGATTCATGGGGCGAGCAGTACTTC CASSQDSWGEQYF
TRBD2 TRBJ2-7 TRBV5-1 - TGCGCCAGCAGCTGGGGCGGAACTAGCGGGACCCTCGGCGAGCAGTACTTC CASSWGGTSGTLGEQYF
- TRBJ2-3 TRBV28 - TGTGCCAGCAGTCTCATAGGAAGGACAGATACGCAGTATTTT CASSLIGRTDTQYF
- TRBJ2-6 TRBV28 - TGTGCCAGCAGTTTACCGGACTTTTCTGGGGCCAACGTCCTGACTTTC CASSLPDFSGANVLTF
- TRBJ2-5 TRBV5-8 - TGTGCCAGCAGCCGCGGGGCCCAGTACTTC CASSRGAQYF
- TRBJ2-5 TRBV6-5 - TGTGCCAGCAGAGTGACAGTCCAAGAGACCCAGTACTTC CASRVTVQETQYF
- TRBJ2-1 TRBV6-6 - TGTGCCAGCGCACGGCAGCGCTACAATGAGCAGTTCTTC CASARQRYNEQFF
TRBD2 TRBJ2-1 TRBV28 once TGTGCCAGCAGTTTAGGGCCGGGACTAGGGGACAATGAGCAGTTCTTC CASSLGPGLGDNEQFF
- TRBJ1-6 TRBV28 - TGTGCCAGCAGTTCTGGGGGCATGAATTCACCCCTCCACTTT CASSSGGMNSPLHF
TRBD1 TRBJ2-4 TRBV6-6 - TGTGCCAGCAGTTACACACAGGGGATCCAGAACATTCAGTACTTC CASSYTQGIQNIQYF
- TRBJ2-1 TRBV7-2 - TGTGCCAGCAGCTTAGAGTGGTTCAACAATGAGCAGTTCTTC CASSLEWFNNEQFF
- TRBJ1-1 TRBV7-2 - TGTGCCAGCAGGGAGGGTATCATGAACACTGAAGCTTTCTTT CASREGIMNTEAFF